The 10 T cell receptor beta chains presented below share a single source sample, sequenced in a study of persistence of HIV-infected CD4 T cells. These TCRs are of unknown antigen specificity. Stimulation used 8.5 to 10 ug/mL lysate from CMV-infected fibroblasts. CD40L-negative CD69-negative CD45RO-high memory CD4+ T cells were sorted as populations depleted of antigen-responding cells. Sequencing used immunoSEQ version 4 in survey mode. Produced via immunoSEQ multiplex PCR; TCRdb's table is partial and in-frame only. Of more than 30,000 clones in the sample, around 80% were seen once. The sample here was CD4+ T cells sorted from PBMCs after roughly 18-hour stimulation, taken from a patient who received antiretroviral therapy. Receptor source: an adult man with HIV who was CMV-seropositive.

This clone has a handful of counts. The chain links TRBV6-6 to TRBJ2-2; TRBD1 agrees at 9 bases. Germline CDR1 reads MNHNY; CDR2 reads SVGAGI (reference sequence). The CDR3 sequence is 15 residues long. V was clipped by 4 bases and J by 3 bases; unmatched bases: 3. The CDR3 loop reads CASSFDRGDTGELFF. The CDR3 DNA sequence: TGTGCCAGCAGTTTCGACAGGGGGGACACCGGGGAGCTGTTTTTT.

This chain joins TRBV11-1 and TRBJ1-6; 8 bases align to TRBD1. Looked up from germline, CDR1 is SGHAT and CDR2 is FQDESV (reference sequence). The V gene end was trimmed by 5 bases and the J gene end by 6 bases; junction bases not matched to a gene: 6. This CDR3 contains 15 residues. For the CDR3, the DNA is TGTGCCAGCAGCACCCGGACAGGGACTAATTCACCCCTCCACTTT. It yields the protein CASSTRTGTNSPLHF.

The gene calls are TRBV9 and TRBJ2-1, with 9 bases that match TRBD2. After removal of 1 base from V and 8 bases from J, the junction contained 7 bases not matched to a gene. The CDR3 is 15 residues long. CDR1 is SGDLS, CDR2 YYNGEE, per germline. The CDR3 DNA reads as TGTGCCAGCAGCGTAAGCGGGGGGCTCTTGCATGAGCAGTTCTTC. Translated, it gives CASSVSGGLLHEQFF.

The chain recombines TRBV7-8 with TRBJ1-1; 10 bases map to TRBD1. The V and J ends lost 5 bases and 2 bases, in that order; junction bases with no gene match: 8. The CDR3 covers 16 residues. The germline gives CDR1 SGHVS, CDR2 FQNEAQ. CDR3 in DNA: TGTGCCAGCAGCCCGACAGGGGGCTCAGAAAACACTGAAGCTTTCTTT. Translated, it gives CASSPTGGSENTEAFF.

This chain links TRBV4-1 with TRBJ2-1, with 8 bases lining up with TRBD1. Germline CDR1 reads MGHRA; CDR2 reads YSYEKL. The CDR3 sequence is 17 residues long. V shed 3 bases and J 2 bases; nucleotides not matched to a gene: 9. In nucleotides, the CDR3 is TGCGCCAGCAGCCAGGGTCCCGGGGACAGGCCCTACAATGAGCAGTTCTTC. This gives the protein CASSQGPGDRPYNEQFF.

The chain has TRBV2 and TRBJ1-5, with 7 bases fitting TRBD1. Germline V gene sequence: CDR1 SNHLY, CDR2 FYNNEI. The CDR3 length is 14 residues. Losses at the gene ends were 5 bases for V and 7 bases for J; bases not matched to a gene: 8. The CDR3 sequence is CASSLQDRAQPQHF. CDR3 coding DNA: TGTGCCAGCAGTCTCCAAGACAGGGCCCAGCCCCAGCATTTT.

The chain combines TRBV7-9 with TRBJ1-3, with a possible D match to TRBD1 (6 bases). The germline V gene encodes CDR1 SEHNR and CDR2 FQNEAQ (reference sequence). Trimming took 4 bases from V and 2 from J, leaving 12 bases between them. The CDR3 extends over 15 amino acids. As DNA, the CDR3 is TGTGCCAGCAGCTATAGTGGGGGGCCTGGAAACACCATATATTTT. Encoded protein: CASSYSGGPGNTIYF. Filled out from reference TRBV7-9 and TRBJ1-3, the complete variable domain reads DTGVSQNPRHKITKRGQNVTFRCDPISEHNRLYWYRQTLGQGPEFLTYFQNEAQLEKSRLLSDRFSAERPKGSFSTLEIQRTEQGDSAMYLCASSYSGGPGNTIYFGEGSWLTVV.

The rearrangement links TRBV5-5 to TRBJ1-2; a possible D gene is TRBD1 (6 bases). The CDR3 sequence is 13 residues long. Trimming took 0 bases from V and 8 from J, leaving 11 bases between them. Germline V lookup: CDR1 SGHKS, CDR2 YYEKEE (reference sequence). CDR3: CASSLDRAGGYTF. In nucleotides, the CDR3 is TGTGCCAGCAGCTTGGACAGGGCGGGAGGCTACACCTTC.

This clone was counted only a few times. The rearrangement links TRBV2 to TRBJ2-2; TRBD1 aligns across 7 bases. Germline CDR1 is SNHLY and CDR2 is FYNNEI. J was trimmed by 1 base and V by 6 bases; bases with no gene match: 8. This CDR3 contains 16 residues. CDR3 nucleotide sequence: TGTGCCAGCAGCGGGTGGGACAGCCGGAACACCGGGGAGCTGTTTTTT. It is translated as CASSGWDSRNTGELFF.

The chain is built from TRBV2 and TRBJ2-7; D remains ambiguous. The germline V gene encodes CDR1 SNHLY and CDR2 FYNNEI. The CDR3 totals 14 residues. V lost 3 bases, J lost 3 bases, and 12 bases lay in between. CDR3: CASSDGRAYYEQYF. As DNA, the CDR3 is TGTGCCAGCAGTGACGGTAGGGCCTACTACGAGCAGTACTTC.